This T cell receptor beta chain was profiled in a study of T cells in Graves' hyperthyroidism and ophthalmopathy. What was amplified from RNA transcripts were TCR beta CDR3 regions. The HTBI set primed first-round TCR CDR3 RT-PCR. TCRdb passed the multiplex PCR reads through MiXCR, listing each CDR3 protein once. The sample consists of approximately 570,000 distinct CDR3 sequences, about 20% of them appearing once. The sample consisted of blood. This TCR came from a man aged 40-55 years with Graves' ophthalmopathy.

This CDR3 is CASSIRGGAGANVLTF. The CDR3 DNA follows: TGTGCCAGTAGTATTAGGGGTGGCGCTGGGGCCAACGTCCTGACTTTC. The gene calls are TRBV19 and TRBJ2-6; D is perhaps TRBD1 (5 bases). The CDR3 is 16 amino acids. The V and J ends lost 3 bases and 2 bases respectively, with 11 bases between them. The germline V gene encodes CDR1 LNHDA and CDR2 SQIVND (reference sequence).